This T cell receptor (beta chain) originates from a study of naive and memory T cell subsets. Points on this clonotype: The target antigen is unknown.

Two oligonucleotides, mixed equimolar, formed the beta constant-region primer covering TRBC1 and TRBC2. The ligated cDNA underwent four PCR rounds using SP2 and nested alpha and beta constant-region primers. TCRdb independently ran MiXCR on the UMI-ligation and nested PCR reads; one entry per CDR3 protein. The sample yields roughly 130,000 distinct CDR3 sequences, roughly 36% seen once. CDR1 LGHNA and CDR2 YSLEER come from the germline V gene. This CDR3 has 18 amino acids. J lost 3 bases, V lost 0 bases, and 10 bases had no gene match. Study observations and caveats: From naive to CM, EM and EMRA, diversity decreased and Gini increased.

The chain combines TRBV4-3 with TRBJ1-4, with 7 bases fitting TRBD1. The sequence was collected from a human donor in good health. The sequencing input was central memory CD4+ T cells from blood. The CDR3 bases are TGCGCCAGCAGCCAAGATCTCCCCGGGACAGCCGCTAATGAAAAACTGTTTTTT. It yields the protein CASSQDLPGTAANEKLFF.